What follows is one TCR beta chain and its context. V was trimmed by 3 bases and J by 4 bases, leaving 22 bases between them. Germline V lookup: CDR1 MDHEN, CDR2 SYDVKM. This CDR3 is 17 amino acids long. The sample is drawn from a study of control samples from healthy donors and cancer patients. The data were produced by immunoSEQ multiplex PCR, yet TCRdb's version contains in-frame clones alone and is incomplete. The repertoire holds under 150,000 clones, about 85% seen once, with approximately 8.6% in the top ten. The chain has TRBV28 and TRBJ2-7, with D possibly being TRBD1 (6 bases). The sequenced sample was blood. This TCR was sampled from a woman aged 25 to 45 in good health. The DNA for the CDR3 is TGTGCCAGCAGTTTCCCCCGGGCAGGGGCGGCCAGTTACGAGCAGTACTTC. As protein: CASSFPRAGAASYEQYF.